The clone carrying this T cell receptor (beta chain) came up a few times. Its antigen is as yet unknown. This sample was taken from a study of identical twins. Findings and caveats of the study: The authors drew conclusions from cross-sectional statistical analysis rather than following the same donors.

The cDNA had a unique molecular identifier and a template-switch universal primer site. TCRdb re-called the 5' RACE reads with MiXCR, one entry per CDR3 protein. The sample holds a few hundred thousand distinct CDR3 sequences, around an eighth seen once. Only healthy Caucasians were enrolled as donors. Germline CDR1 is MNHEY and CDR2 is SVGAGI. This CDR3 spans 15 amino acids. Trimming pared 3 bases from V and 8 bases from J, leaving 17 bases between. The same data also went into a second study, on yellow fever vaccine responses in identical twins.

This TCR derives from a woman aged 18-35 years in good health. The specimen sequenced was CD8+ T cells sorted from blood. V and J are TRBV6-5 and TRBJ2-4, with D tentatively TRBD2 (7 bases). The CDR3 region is CASSYSGGRGDIQYF. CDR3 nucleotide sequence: TGTGCCAGCAGTTATTCCGGGGGGCGCGGGGACATTCAGTACTTC.